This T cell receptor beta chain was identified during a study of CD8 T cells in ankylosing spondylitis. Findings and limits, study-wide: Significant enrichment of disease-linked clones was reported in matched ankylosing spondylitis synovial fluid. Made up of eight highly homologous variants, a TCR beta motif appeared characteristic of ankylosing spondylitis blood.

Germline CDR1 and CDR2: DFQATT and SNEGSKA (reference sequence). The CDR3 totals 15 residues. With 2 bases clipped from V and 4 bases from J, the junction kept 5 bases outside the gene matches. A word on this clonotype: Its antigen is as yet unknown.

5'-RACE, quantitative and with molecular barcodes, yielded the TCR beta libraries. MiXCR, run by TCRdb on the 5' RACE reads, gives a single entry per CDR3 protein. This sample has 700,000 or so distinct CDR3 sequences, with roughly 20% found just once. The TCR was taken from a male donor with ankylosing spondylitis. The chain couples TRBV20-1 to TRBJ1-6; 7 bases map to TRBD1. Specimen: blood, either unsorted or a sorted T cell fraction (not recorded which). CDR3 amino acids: CSARPGTEYNSPLHF. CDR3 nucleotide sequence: TGCAGTGCTAGACCGGGGACAGAATATAATTCACCCCTCCACTTT.